Sequencing of this T cell receptor beta chain was carried out in a study of shared clonotypes between healthy human individuals. The table came from immunoSEQ multiplex PCR; TCRdb's copy has only in-frame clones and leaves some out. The sample carries approximately 440,000 clones, approximately 80% recorded once. Germline V CDR1 and CDR2: KGHSH, LQKENI. The CDR3 has 13 residues. Trimming removed 5 bases at V and 0 bases at J, with 2 bases between. The sequenced material came from PBMCs. V usage is TRBV18 and J usage is TRBJ2-6, with no clear D. This sequence was found in a woman between 40 and 50 years old in good health. Some clones in this sample may be carry-over from other donors' samples. The CDR3 coding sequence is TGTGCCAGCTCAAACTCTGGGGCCAACGTCCTGACTTTC. This gives the protein CASSNSGANVLTF. The variable domain in full, completed from reference TRBV18 and TRBJ2-6, reads NAGVMQNPRHLVRRRGQEARLRCSPMKGHSHVYWYRQLPEEGLKFMVYLQKENIIDESGMPKERFSAEFPKEGPSILRIQQVVRGDSAAYFCASSNSGANVLTFGAGSRLTVL.